The source of this TCR beta chain is a study of memory CD4+ T cells and cytomegalovirus serostatus. About the research overall: Donors were healthy Belgian adults, several CMV seropositive and approximately 25 seronegative.

Generated by immunoSEQ multiplex PCR, the TCRdb table keeps only in-frame clones and is missing some. Of 52,000 or so clones in the sample, about 79% were seen once. In this sample, this clone turned up a few times. Antigen: not known. The length of the CDR3 is 14 residues. Per germline, CDR1 GTSNPN and CDR2 SVGIG (reference sequence). Trimming removed 3 bases from V and 6 bases from J, with 17 bases in between. Single viable CD3+CD4+CD8-CD45RO+ cells were sorted as the memory CD4+ T cells. Total CD4+ T cells were enriched by CD4 positive selection. Study observations and caveats: Each of approximately 73 CMV-associated TCRbeta sequences occurred in one to five individuals. Repertoires predicted CMV serostatus with median bootstrapped AUC of roughly 0.95.

The clonotype comes from an adult in good health and CMV-seronegative. This chain links TRBV30 with TRBJ2-5; tentative D call: TRBD1 (5 bases). Material: memory CD4+ T cells from blood. CDR3 DNA sequence: TGTGCCTGGAGCGCTTCGCCAGGGCATAAGACCCAGTACTTC. Encoded protein: CAWSASPGHKTQYF.